A single sample is the source of the 23 T cell receptor beta chains below, sequenced in a study of blood T cell repertoires in COVID-19. Measured with immunoSEQ multiplex PCR; TCRdb has only the in-frame clones, and not every one. The table has about 68,000 clones, around 82% seen once. Sequences were obtained from peripheral blood. All receptors come from a man aged 50 to 59 with active COVID-19.

The chain employs TRBV30 and TRBJ1-5; tentatively, D is TRBD1 (6 bases). With 1 base removed from V and 2 bases from J, the gap between germline ends came to 6 bases. Germline V gene data show CDR1 as GTSNPN and CDR2 as SVGIG (reference sequence). This CDR3 has 13 residues. CDR3 bases: TGTGCCTGGAGTGACAGGGGCAATCAGCCCCAGCATTTT. Amino acid sequence: CAWSDRGNQPQHF.

This clone turned up a few times. The V call is TRBV18, the J call TRBJ2-7; TRBD1 matches 9 bases. CDR1 and CDR2 (germline): KGHSH, LQKENI. Unmatched junction bases numbered 6, after V lost 5 bases and J lost 7 bases. The CDR3 has 13 residues. The chain's CDR3 is CASSSGTGKEQYF. CDR3 DNA sequence: TGTGCCAGCTCATCAGGGACAGGGAAGGAGCAGTACTTC.

This chain uses TRBV19 with TRBJ2-1; 12 positions agree with TRBD2. Germline CDR1 is LNHDA and CDR2 is SQIVND (reference sequence). Germline trimming cut 9 bases from V and 0 bases from J; bases unmatched to any gene: 3. The CDR3 contains 15 residues. The CDR3 sequence: CASRTSGNSYNEQFF. CDR3 in DNA: TGTGCCAGCAGGACTAGCGGGAACTCCTACAATGAGCAGTTCTTC.

The rearrangement joins TRBV29-1 to TRBJ1-2, with D possibly being TRBD1 (5 bases). The CDR3 contains 13 residues. Germline V gene sequence: CDR1 SQVTM, CDR2 ANQGSEA. The V end lost 4 bases, the J end lost 4 bases, and 13 bases lay between the germline ends. CDR3 sequence: CSVGGGEGYGYTF. In DNA, the CDR3 is TGCAGCGTTGGTGGAGGGGAAGGCTATGGCTACACCTTC.

The chain joins TRBV12-3 or TRBV12-4 to TRBJ2-1; tentative D call: TRBD2 (5 bases). The V end was cut by 7 bases, the J end by 13 bases, with 17 bases between. The CDR3 spans 12 residues. The DNA for the CDR3 is TGTGCCAGCACCCCTGAGGTGGGAGAACAGTTCTTC. Protein: CASTPEVGEQFF.

The chain recombines TRBV4-1 with TRBJ2-3; possibly TRBD2 for D (6 bases). Germline V gene data show CDR1 as MGHRA and CDR2 as YSYEKL. The V end was cut by 2 bases, the J end by 2 bases, with 17 bases between. The CDR3 spans 17 residues. CDR3 region: CASSQRLERGLTDTQYF. CDR3 coding DNA: TGCGCCAGCAGCCAAAGGCTAGAACGGGGACTCACAGATACGCAGTATTTT.

The chain combines TRBV30 with TRBJ1-2; 7 bases are shared with TRBD1. The CDR3 has 14 amino acids. J lost 2 bases, V lost 0 bases, and 3 bases had no gene match. Per germline, CDR1 GTSNPN and CDR2 SVGIG (reference sequence). CDR3 bases: TGTGCCTGGAGTGTCGGACAGGCGAACTATGGCTACACCTTC. Translating gives CAWSVGQANYGYTF.

The rearrangement links TRBV3-1 (or the pseudogene TRBV3-2) to TRBJ1-1; D is perhaps TRBD1 (5 bases). Germline V gene lookup returns CDR1 LGHDT and CDR2 YNNKEL (reference sequence). Trimming left V 0 bases short and J 7 bases short, with 12 bases between. This CDR3 has 14 residues. CDR3 DNA sequence: TGTGCCAGCAGCCAAGAGATTTGGCAGGGTGAAGCTTTCTTT. Protein sequence: CASSQEIWQGEAFF.

This clone was detected only a few times. The chain joins TRBV9 to TRBJ2-3; 11 bases match TRBD2. Per germline, CDR1 SGDLS and CDR2 YYNGEE. V was clipped by 1 base and J by 0 bases; unmatched bases: 4. The CDR3 contains 17 residues. CDR3 bases: TGTGCCAGCAGCGTACTAGCGGGGGGTGGTAGCACAGATACGCAGTATTTT. Amino acids: CASSVLAGGGSTDTQYF.

J is TRBJ2-3 and V is TRBV3-1 (or the pseudogene TRBV3-2); 11 nucleotides align to TRBD1. CDR1 and CDR2 (germline): LGHDT, YNNKEL (reference sequence). This CDR3 is built from 16 residues. V lost 2 bases and J lost 4; bases outside the gene matches: 5. In DNA, the CDR3 is TGTGCCAGCAGCCAAAGGAGGGACAGGGGGGCAGATACGCAGTATTTT. This sequence encodes CASSQRRDRGADTQYF.

The sample holds a few counts of this clone. This sequence joins TRBV7-9 and TRBJ1-1; TRBD1 matches at 8 bases. The CDR3 runs to 12 residues. J was trimmed by 6 bases and V by 4 bases; bases with no gene match: 1. CDR1 and CDR2 (germline): SEHNR, FQNEAQ (reference sequence). CDR3: CASSSTGAEAFF. DNA of the CDR3: TGTGCCAGCAGCTCGACAGGGGCTGAAGCTTTCTTT.

This clone turned up a few times. Written as DNA, the CDR3 is TGTGCCACTCGGCAGGGGAGGGACAACGAGCAGTACTTC. Amino acid sequence: CATRQGRDNEQYF. The V gene is TRBV18, the J gene TRBJ2-7; TRBD2 is a possible D gene (7 bases). Germline CDR1 KGHSH, CDR2 LQKENI. Trimming pared 10 bases from V and 5 bases from J, leaving 18 bases between. The CDR3 contains 13 residues.

V usage is TRBV2 and J usage is TRBJ2-1, with 8 positions matching TRBD2. Germline V gene lookup returns CDR1 SNHLY and CDR2 FYNNEI. This CDR3 comprises 12 residues. The V gene end was trimmed by 10 bases and the J gene end by 7 bases; junction bases not matched to a gene: 6. The CDR3 nucleotides read TGTGCCAAGCGGGAGCGGGGAAATGAGCAGTTCTTC. Its translation is CAKRERGNEQFF.

This chain joins TRBV6-6 and TRBJ1-5; D remains unclear. The length of the CDR3 is 11 residues. Germline CDR1 and CDR2: MNHNY and SVGAGI (reference sequence). Trimming shortened V by 4 bases and J by 4 bases, and 2 bases separated the two germline ends. As DNA, the CDR3 is TGTGCCAGCAGTTTAAATCAGCCCCAGCATTTT. It encodes CASSLNQPQHF.

The rearrangement links TRBV27 to TRBJ1-3; D not certain. Trimming cost V 5 bases and J 1 base, with 12 bases left between them. Germline CDR1 MNHEY, CDR2 SMNVEV (reference sequence). This CDR3 has 15 residues. The CDR3 sequence is CASSKSRDSGNTIYF. The CDR3 bases are TGTGCCAGCAGTAAGTCCCGGGATTCTGGAAACACCATATATTTT.

This chain connects TRBV3-1 (or the pseudogene TRBV3-2) to TRBJ1-2, with a weak D call TRBD1 (6 bases). CDR1 LGHDT and CDR2 YNNKEL come from the germline V gene (reference sequence). Trimming removed 3 bases from V and 4 bases from J, with 15 bases in between. The CDR3 contains 15 residues. For the CDR3, the DNA is TGTGCCAGCAGCCACAGGGGCGATCGTTCCTATGGCTACACCTTC. The encoded protein is CASSHRGDRSYGYTF.

The chain combines TRBV30 with TRBJ1-6, with unresolved D. This CDR3 is 15 amino acids long. The germline V gene has CDR1 GTSNPN and CDR2 SVGIG (reference sequence). V was shortened by 4 bases and J by 0 bases, with 10 bases between the two germline ends. The CDR3: CAWTVASSYNSPLHF. The CDR3 nucleotides read TGTGCCTGGACCGTTGCTAGCTCCTATAATTCACCCCTCCACTTT.

This rearrangement joins TRBV5-1 to TRBJ2-1; D perhaps matches TRBD1 (7 bases). Looked up from germline, CDR1 is SGHRS and CDR2 is YFSETQ. Trimming removed 5 bases at V and 3 bases at J, with 12 bases between. The CDR3 sequence is 14 residues long. CDR3 coding DNA: TGCGCCAGCAGTAGTCAGGGGGGCTACAATGAGCAGTTCTTC. It encodes CASSSQGGYNEQFF.

The V and J genes are TRBV2 and TRBJ2-2, with 12 bases matching TRBD1. This CDR3 comprises 16 residues. Germline CDR1 reads SNHLY; CDR2 reads FYNNEI. The V segment lost 8 bases and the J segment 5 bases; nucleotides outside the gene matches: 9. The chain's CDR3 is CASGGTGGAWTGELFF. DNA for the CDR3: TGTGCCAGCGGCGGGACAGGGGGCGCGTGGACCGGGGAGCTGTTTTTT.

As concerns this clone: One end of the junction varies from germline; a read error may be responsible. This chain joins TRBV11-2 and TRBJ2-4, with D perhaps matching TRBD2 (6 bases). The CDR3 has 11 residues. Germline CDR1 and CDR2: SGHAT and FQNNGV. CDR3 amino acids: CASSLAGVVHF. The CDR3 DNA is TGTGCCAGCAGCTTAGCGGGAGTGGTCCACTTC.

This chain connects TRBV19 to TRBJ2-7; 9 bases map to TRBD2. Germline V gene lookup returns CDR1 LNHDA and CDR2 SQIVND (reference sequence). The length of the CDR3 is 16 residues. The J segment lost 0 bases and the V segment lost 5 bases, leaving 8 bases of the junction unmatched. CDR3 bases: TGTGCCAGTAGTCCTACGAGCGGGAGGAGCTCCTACGAGCAGTACTTC. Translated: CASSPTSGRSSYEQYF.

The rearrangement links TRBV30 to TRBJ1-2; D remains unclear. CDR1 is GTSNPN and CDR2 is SVGIG in the germline V gene (reference sequence). The CDR3 covers 13 residues. V shed 8 bases and J shed 4 bases, with 17 bases lying between them. The CDR3 DNA follows: TGTGCCGGCATTTACTTGGGGAGCTATGGCTACACCTTC. It encodes CAGIYLGSYGYTF.

The genes are TRBV6-1 and TRBJ2-1; D call uncertain. CDR3 size: 13 residues. From germline, CDR1 is MNHNS and CDR2 SASEGT. Trimming stripped 2 bases from V and 8 bases from J, with 10 bases between. The CDR3 DNA reads TGTGCCAGCAGTGAACACGGGTTTGATGAGCAGTTCTTC. Protein product: CASSEHGFDEQFF.